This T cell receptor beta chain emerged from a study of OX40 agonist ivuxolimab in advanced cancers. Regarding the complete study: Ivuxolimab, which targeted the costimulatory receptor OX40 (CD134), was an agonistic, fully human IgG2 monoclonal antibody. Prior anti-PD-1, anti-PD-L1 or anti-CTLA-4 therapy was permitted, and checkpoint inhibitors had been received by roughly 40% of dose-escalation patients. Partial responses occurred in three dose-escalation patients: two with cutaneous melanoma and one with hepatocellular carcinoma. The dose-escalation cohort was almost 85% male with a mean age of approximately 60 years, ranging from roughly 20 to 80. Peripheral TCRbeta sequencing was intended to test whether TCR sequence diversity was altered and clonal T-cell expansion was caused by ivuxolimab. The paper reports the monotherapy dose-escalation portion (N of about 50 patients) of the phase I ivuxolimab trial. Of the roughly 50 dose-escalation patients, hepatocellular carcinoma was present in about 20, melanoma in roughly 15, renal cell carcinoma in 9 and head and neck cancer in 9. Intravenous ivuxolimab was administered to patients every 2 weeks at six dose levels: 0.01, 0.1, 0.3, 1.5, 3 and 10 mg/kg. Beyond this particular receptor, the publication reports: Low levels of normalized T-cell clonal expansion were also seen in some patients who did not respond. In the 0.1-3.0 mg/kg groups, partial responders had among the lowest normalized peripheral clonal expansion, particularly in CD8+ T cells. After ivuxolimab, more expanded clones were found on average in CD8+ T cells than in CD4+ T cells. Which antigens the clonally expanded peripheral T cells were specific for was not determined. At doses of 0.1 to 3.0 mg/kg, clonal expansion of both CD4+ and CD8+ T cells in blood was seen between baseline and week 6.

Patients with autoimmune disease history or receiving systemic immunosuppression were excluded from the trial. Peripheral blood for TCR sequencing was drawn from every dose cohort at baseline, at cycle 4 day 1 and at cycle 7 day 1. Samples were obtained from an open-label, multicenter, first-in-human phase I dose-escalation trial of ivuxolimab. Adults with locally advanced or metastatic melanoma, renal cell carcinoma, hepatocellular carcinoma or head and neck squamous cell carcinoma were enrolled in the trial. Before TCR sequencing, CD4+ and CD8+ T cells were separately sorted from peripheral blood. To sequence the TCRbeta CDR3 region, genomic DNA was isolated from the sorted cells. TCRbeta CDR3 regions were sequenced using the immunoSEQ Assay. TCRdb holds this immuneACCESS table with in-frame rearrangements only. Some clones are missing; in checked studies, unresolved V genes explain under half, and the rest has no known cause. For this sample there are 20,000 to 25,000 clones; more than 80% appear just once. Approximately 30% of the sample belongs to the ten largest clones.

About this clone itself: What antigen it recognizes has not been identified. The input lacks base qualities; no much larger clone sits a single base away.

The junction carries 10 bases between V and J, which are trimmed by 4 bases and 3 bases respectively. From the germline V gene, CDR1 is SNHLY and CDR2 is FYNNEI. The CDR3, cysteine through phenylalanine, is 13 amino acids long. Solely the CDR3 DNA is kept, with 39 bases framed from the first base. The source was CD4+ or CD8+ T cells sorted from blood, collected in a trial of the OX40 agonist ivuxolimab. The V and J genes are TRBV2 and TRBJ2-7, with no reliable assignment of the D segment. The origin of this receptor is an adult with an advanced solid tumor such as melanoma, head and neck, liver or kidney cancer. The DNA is TGTGCCAGCAGTGTTTGGGCCGGCTACGAGCAGTACTTC. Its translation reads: CASSVWAGYEQYF.